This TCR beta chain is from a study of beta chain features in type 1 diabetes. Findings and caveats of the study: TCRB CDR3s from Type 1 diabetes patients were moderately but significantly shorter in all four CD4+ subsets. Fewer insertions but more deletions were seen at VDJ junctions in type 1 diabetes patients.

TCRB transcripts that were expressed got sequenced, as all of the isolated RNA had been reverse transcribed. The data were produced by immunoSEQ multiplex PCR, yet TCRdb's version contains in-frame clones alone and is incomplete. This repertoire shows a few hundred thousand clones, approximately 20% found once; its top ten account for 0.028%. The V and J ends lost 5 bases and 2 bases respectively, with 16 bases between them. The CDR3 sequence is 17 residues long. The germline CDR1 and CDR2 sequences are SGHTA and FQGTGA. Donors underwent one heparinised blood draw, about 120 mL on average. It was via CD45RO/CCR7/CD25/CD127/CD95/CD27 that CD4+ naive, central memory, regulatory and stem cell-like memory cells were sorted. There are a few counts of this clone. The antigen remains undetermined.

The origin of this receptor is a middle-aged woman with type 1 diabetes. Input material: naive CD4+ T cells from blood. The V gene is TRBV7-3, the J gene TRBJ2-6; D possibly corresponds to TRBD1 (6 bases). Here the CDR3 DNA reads TGTGCCAGCAGCCCACAGGGTTCTCGGGCTGGGGCCAACGTCCTGACTTTC. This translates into CASSPQGSRAGANVLTF.